This is a list of T cell receptor beta chains from one sample in a study of T cells in Graves' hyperthyroidism and ophthalmopathy. TCRdb passed the multiplex PCR reads through MiXCR, listing each CDR3 protein once. The sample carries 700,000 or so distinct CDR3 sequences, 16% recorded once. Input material: blood. These receptors were taken from a man in his late teens or twenties with Graves' hyperthyroidism. CDR3s include the opening cysteine and the closing phenylalanine or tryptophan. A D gene is named only where the DNA matches it firmly. Not every row has a clone size; where given, it reads once, few, many or a size class.

CDR3nt: TGTGCCAGCAGCTTAGCGTTGGGGTCCCAAGAGACCCAGTACTTC
CDR3aa: CASSLALGSQETQYF
abundance: .
d_gene: .
v_gene: TRBV7-9
j_gene: TRBJ2-5

CDR3nt: TGCAGTGCTACCGATGGAGGGAATAGCAATCAGCCCCAGCATTTT
CDR3aa: CSATDGGNSNQPQHF
abundance: many
d_gene: .
v_gene: TRBV20-1
j_gene: TRBJ1-5

CDR3nt: TGTGCCAGCAGCTTAGAACTAGCGGGGAATGAGCAGTTCTTC
CDR3aa: CASSLELAGNEQFF
abundance: many
d_gene: TRBD2
v_gene: TRBV11-2
j_gene: TRBJ2-1

CDR3nt: TGTGCCAGCAGTGCGGGCAGACTCATGAACACTGAAGCTTTCTTT
CDR3aa: CASSAGRLMNTEAFF
abundance: many
d_gene: .
v_gene: TRBV2
j_gene: TRBJ1-1

CDR3nt: TGCGCCAGCAGCGGGCAGGGTGCCCACAATGAGCAGTTCTTC
CDR3aa: CASSGQGAHNEQFF
abundance: few
d_gene: .
v_gene: TRBV5-1
j_gene: TRBJ2-1

CDR3nt: TGTGCCAGTAGTGTACTAGCGGGAGGGCCGTACGAGCAGTACTTC
CDR3aa: CASSVLAGGPYEQYF
abundance: many
d_gene: TRBD2
v_gene: TRBV19
j_gene: TRBJ2-7

CDR3nt: TGTGCCACCAGTGCCGTCGGGACAGCGGGACTAGCGGCCCCGTACCAAGAGACCCAGTACTTC
CDR3aa: CATSAVGTAGLAAPYQETQYF
abundance: .
d_gene: TRBD2
v_gene: TRBV24-1
j_gene: TRBJ2-5

CDR3nt: TGTGCCAGCAGTTTTGTCGGGGATCAGCCCCAGCATTTT
CDR3aa: CASSFVGDQPQHF
abundance: .
d_gene: .
v_gene: TRBV12-3/TRBV12-4
j_gene: TRBJ1-5

CDR3nt: TGTGCCAGCAGCCCAAGAGGAGGATACACTGAAGCTTTCTTT
CDR3aa: CASSPRGGYTEAFF
abundance: .
d_gene: .
v_gene: TRBV9
j_gene: TRBJ1-1

CDR3nt: TGTGCCAGCAGCGGTGACAGCTGGAACACTGAAGCTTTCTTT
CDR3aa: CASSGDSWNTEAFF
abundance: .
d_gene: .
v_gene: TRBV7-2
j_gene: TRBJ1-1

CDR3nt: TGTGCCAGCAGCTTAGCAACTAGCCCACTCTCCTACGAGCAGTACTTC
CDR3aa: CASSLATSPLSYEQYF
abundance: .
d_gene: .
v_gene: TRBV7-9
j_gene: TRBJ2-7

CDR3nt: TGTGCCAGCAGCCACGGGGTTTGTGGCTACGAGCAGTACTTC
CDR3aa: CASSHGVCGYEQYF
abundance: .
d_gene: .
v_gene: TRBV6-2/TRBV6-3
j_gene: TRBJ2-7

CDR3nt: TGTGCCAGCAGTGGAGCGGTAGTACAGGGCACGAACACCGGGGAGCTGTTTTTT
CDR3aa: CASSGAVVQGTNTGELFF
abundance: .
d_gene: .
v_gene: TRBV28
j_gene: TRBJ2-2

CDR3nt: TGTGCCAGCAGCTTAGAGGGCAGGGAACTATCACCCCTCCACTTT
CDR3aa: CASSLEGRELSPLHF
abundance: many
d_gene: .
v_gene: TRBV7-2
j_gene: TRBJ1-6

CDR3nt: TGTGCCAGCACCTCGGAGGACTACTCCTACGAGCAGTACTTC
CDR3aa: CASTSEDYSYEQYF
abundance: .
d_gene: .
v_gene: TRBV7-8
j_gene: TRBJ2-7

CDR3nt: TGTGCCAGCTCCACCGGGGTCTCAGCTTTCTTT
CDR3aa: CASSTGVSAFF
abundance: many
d_gene: .
v_gene: TRBV11-2
j_gene: TRBJ1-1

CDR3nt: TGTGCCAGCAGCTTACTCGGGACCCTTTATGGCTACACCTTC
CDR3aa: CASSLLGTLYGYTF
abundance: once
d_gene: .
v_gene: TRBV7-2
j_gene: TRBJ1-2

CDR3nt: TGTGCCAGCAGCACTAGCGGAAGCACAAATACGCAGTATTTT
CDR3aa: CASSTSGSTNTQYF
abundance: .
d_gene: TRBD2
v_gene: TRBV27
j_gene: TRBJ2-3

CDR3nt: TGTGCCAGTAGTAGTGTCAGACAACTAGCATGGGGCAATGAGCAGTTCTTC
CDR3aa: CASSSVRQLAWGNEQFF
abundance: many
d_gene: .
v_gene: TRBV28
j_gene: TRBJ2-1

CDR3nt: TGCAGTGCCCGGGGCCGACTAGCGGGAGAAAATGAGCAGTTCTTC
CDR3aa: CSARGRLAGENEQFF
abundance: .
d_gene: TRBD2
v_gene: TRBV20-1
j_gene: TRBJ2-1

CDR3nt: TGTGCCTGGAGTACGGGGGCCCGAGGTCTCTACGAGCAGTACTTC
CDR3aa: CAWSTGARGLYEQYF
abundance: .
d_gene: .
v_gene: TRBV30
j_gene: TRBJ2-7

CDR3nt: TGTGCTGGTGGCTTGAAACCTGGGGCTGCGTATGAGCAGTTCTTC
CDR3aa: CAGGLKPGAAYEQFF
abundance: .
d_gene: .
v_gene: TRBV12-5
j_gene: TRBJ2-1

CDR3nt: TGTGCCAGCTCACCAAGGTCCCGGACCTACGAGCAGTACTTC
CDR3aa: CASSPRSRTYEQYF
abundance: many
d_gene: .
v_gene: TRBV18
j_gene: TRBJ2-7

CDR3nt: TGCAGCGTTGGGGGGGAGGGAGGGAATGAGCAGTTCTTC
CDR3aa: CSVGGEGGNEQFF
abundance: .
d_gene: TRBD2
v_gene: TRBV29-1
j_gene: TRBJ2-1

CDR3nt: TGTGCCACCAGCAGAGATACCTACCTCCAGATTAGCTCCTACAATGAGCAGTTCTTC
CDR3aa: CATSRDTYLQISSYNEQFF
abundance: .
d_gene: .
v_gene: TRBV15
j_gene: TRBJ2-1

CDR3nt: TGTGCCAGCAGCGCTAGACAGGGGCATTCCTCCTACGAGCAGTACTTC
CDR3aa: CASSARQGHSSYEQYF
abundance: .
d_gene: TRBD1
v_gene: TRBV5-5
j_gene: TRBJ2-7

CDR3nt: TGTGCCAGCAGTTCCCATTCTCCGGACAGGTGGATAAACACCATATATTTT
CDR3aa: CASSSHSPDRWINTIYF
abundance: many
d_gene: TRBD1
v_gene: TRBV28
j_gene: TRBJ1-3

CDR3nt: TGTGCCAGCAGTGGCCGGACAGGAAGGTCCTACGAGCAGTACTTC
CDR3aa: CASSGRTGRSYEQYF
abundance: many
d_gene: TRBD1
v_gene: TRBV2
j_gene: TRBJ2-7

CDR3nt: TGTGCCAGCAGCGTAGAAAGGCAGGGTGGTAGCACAGATACGCAGTATTTT
CDR3aa: CASSVERQGGSTDTQYF
abundance: few
d_gene: .
v_gene: TRBV9
j_gene: TRBJ2-3

CDR3nt: TGTGCCAGCAGTTACTCTGGGGCGGGATATTCCGGAACGCAGTATTTT
CDR3aa: CASSYSGAGYSGTQYF
abundance: .
d_gene: .
v_gene: TRBV6-5
j_gene: TRBJ2-3

CDR3nt: TGTGCCAGCAGCTTGGGGTGGACAGGGGGCGCGAGCACAGATACGCAGTATTTT
CDR3aa: CASSLGWTGGASTDTQYF
abundance: few
d_gene: TRBD1
v_gene: TRBV7-6
j_gene: TRBJ2-3

CDR3nt: TGTGCCACCAGTGATTTTAGGGGACTAGCGGCTCGAGCAGATACGCAGTATTTT
CDR3aa: CATSDFRGLAARADTQYF
abundance: .
d_gene: TRBD2
v_gene: TRBV24-1
j_gene: TRBJ2-3

CDR3nt: TGTGCCAGCAGCAAGGGGGTAGCGGGAGGTTTCCGCACAGATACGCAGTATTTT
CDR3aa: CASSKGVAGGFRTDTQYF
abundance: few
d_gene: TRBD2
v_gene: TRBV9
j_gene: TRBJ2-3

CDR3nt: TGTGCCAGCAGCTTAATACGTTTTGGGGGATTGTATAGCAATCAGCCCCAGCATTTT
CDR3aa: CASSLIRFGGLYSNQPQHF
abundance: .
d_gene: .
v_gene: TRBV28
j_gene: TRBJ1-5

CDR3nt: TGTGCCAGCAGCTTAGGCGGTAGCGGTAGCACAGATACGCAGTATTTT
CDR3aa: CASSLGGSGSTDTQYF
abundance: many
d_gene: .
v_gene: TRBV11-3
j_gene: TRBJ2-3

CDR3nt: TGTGCCAGCACCCGACTAGCGGGAGCCTTAGAGACCCAGTACTTC
CDR3aa: CASTRLAGALETQYF
abundance: many
d_gene: TRBD2
v_gene: TRBV6-1
j_gene: TRBJ2-5

CDR3nt: TGTGCCAGCAGTTACAGCCAAGGTCGTGGCTACACCTTC
CDR3aa: CASSYSQGRGYTF
abundance: few
d_gene: .
v_gene: TRBV6-5
j_gene: TRBJ1-2

CDR3nt: TGTGCCAGTAGTATCGGCCGGATGAATGAGCAGTTCTTC
CDR3aa: CASSIGRMNEQFF
abundance: once
d_gene: .
v_gene: TRBV19
j_gene: TRBJ2-1

CDR3nt: TGCAGTGCTGTGAGTGCTAGCACAGATACGCAGTATTTT
CDR3aa: CSAVSASTDTQYF
abundance: .
d_gene: .
v_gene: TRBV20-1
j_gene: TRBJ2-3

CDR3nt: TGTGCCAGCTCACCCTCGACAGTGGGGGTGGTCAAAAACATTCGGTACTTC
CDR3aa: CASSPSTVGVVKNIRYF
abundance: .
d_gene: .
v_gene: TRBV18
j_gene: TRBJ2-4

CDR3nt: TGCGCCAGCATGGGGCAGGGAGGGGAAGCCTACAATGAGCAGTTCTTC
CDR3aa: CASMGQGGEAYNEQFF
abundance: .
d_gene: TRBD2
v_gene: TRBV5-1
j_gene: TRBJ2-1

CDR3nt: TGTGCCAGCAGTTTAGAGGTCCTCAACGGTGAAAAACTGTTTTTT
CDR3aa: CASSLEVLNGEKLFF
abundance: many
d_gene: .
v_gene: TRBV28
j_gene: TRBJ1-4

CDR3nt: TGCAGTGCTAGTGGCGCAGCCTTGGGCGAGCAGTACTTC
CDR3aa: CSASGAALGEQYF
abundance: many
d_gene: .
v_gene: TRBV20-1
j_gene: TRBJ2-7

CDR3nt: TGTGCCAGCAGCTTAGGTCCAAACAGGGCCGTTGACACTGAAGCTTTCTTT
CDR3aa: CASSLGPNRAVDTEAFF
abundance: .
d_gene: .
v_gene: TRBV7-3
j_gene: TRBJ1-1

CDR3nt: TGTGCCAGCAGCGAGGACCTTTTGAATGGCTACACCTTC
CDR3aa: CASSEDLLNGYTF
abundance: .
d_gene: .
v_gene: TRBV9
j_gene: TRBJ1-2

CDR3nt: TGTGCCAGCAGTGAAGCGCTGAAGGGGGATCAGCCCCAGCATTTT
CDR3aa: CASSEALKGDQPQHF
abundance: .
d_gene: .
v_gene: TRBV2
j_gene: TRBJ1-5

CDR3nt: TGCAGCGTTAACCGGGGGGGCCGGCACTCCTACGAGCAGTACTTC
CDR3aa: CSVNRGGRHSYEQYF
abundance: .
d_gene: TRBD2
v_gene: TRBV29-1
j_gene: TRBJ2-7

CDR3nt: TGTGCCAGCAGCGTGGGAGCGGTATATACGCAGTATTTT
CDR3aa: CASSVGAVYTQYF
abundance: many
d_gene: .
v_gene: TRBV9
j_gene: TRBJ2-3

CDR3nt: TGTGCCAACAGCCCATCGTTGGCGAGCACAGATACGCAGTATTTT
CDR3aa: CANSPSLASTDTQYF
abundance: .
d_gene: .
v_gene: TRBV7-3
j_gene: TRBJ2-3

CDR3nt: TGCGCCAGCAGCCAAGCCGCGGGCGATGAGCAGTTCTTC
CDR3aa: CASSQAAGDEQFF
abundance: .
d_gene: .
v_gene: TRBV7-8
j_gene: TRBJ2-1

CDR3nt: TGTGCCAGCAGTGGTGGGAGGAACACCGGGGAGCTGTTTTTT
CDR3aa: CASSGGRNTGELFF
abundance: few
d_gene: .
v_gene: TRBV28
j_gene: TRBJ2-2

CDR3nt: TGTGCCACCAAAACAGGGAACACCGGGGAGCTGTTTTTT
CDR3aa: CATKTGNTGELFF
abundance: few
d_gene: .
v_gene: TRBV24-1
j_gene: TRBJ2-2

CDR3nt: TGTGCCAGCTTACTATCCGGGACTTCGAGCACAGATACGCAGTATTTT
CDR3aa: CASLLSGTSSTDTQYF
abundance: many
d_gene: .
v_gene: TRBV11-3
j_gene: TRBJ2-3

CDR3nt: TGTGCCAGTAGTCCCCGAGGCGGGAGCAACACTGAAGCTTTCTTT
CDR3aa: CASSPRGGSNTEAFF
abundance: few
d_gene: .
v_gene: TRBV19
j_gene: TRBJ1-1